This T cell receptor (beta chain) was identified in a study of blood T cell repertoires in COVID-19. Losses at the gene ends were 5 bases for V and 7 bases for J; bases not matched to a gene: 13. CDR3 length: 15 amino acids. Germline CDR1 and CDR2: KGHSH and LQKENI. As handled by the study authors: For nucleated cells, counts were estimated from reference gene primer amplification. Using immunoSEQ multiplex PCR, the repertoire was profiled, and TCRdb retains in-frame clones only, with some absent. D and trimming come from the DNA, and the V and J calls and clone size come from that table. The sample carries tens of thousands of clones, less than 85% recorded once.

The gene calls are TRBV18 and TRBJ1-2, with 7 nucleotides matching TRBD1. This TCR was sampled from a human donor with acute or convalescent COVID-19. The donor label of this sample is uncertain. The specimen sequenced was peripheral blood. CDR3 sequence reads: CASSSGQHWMGGYTF. The CDR3 nucleotides are TGTGCCAGCTCATCGGGACAGCACTGGATGGGTGGCTACACCTTC.